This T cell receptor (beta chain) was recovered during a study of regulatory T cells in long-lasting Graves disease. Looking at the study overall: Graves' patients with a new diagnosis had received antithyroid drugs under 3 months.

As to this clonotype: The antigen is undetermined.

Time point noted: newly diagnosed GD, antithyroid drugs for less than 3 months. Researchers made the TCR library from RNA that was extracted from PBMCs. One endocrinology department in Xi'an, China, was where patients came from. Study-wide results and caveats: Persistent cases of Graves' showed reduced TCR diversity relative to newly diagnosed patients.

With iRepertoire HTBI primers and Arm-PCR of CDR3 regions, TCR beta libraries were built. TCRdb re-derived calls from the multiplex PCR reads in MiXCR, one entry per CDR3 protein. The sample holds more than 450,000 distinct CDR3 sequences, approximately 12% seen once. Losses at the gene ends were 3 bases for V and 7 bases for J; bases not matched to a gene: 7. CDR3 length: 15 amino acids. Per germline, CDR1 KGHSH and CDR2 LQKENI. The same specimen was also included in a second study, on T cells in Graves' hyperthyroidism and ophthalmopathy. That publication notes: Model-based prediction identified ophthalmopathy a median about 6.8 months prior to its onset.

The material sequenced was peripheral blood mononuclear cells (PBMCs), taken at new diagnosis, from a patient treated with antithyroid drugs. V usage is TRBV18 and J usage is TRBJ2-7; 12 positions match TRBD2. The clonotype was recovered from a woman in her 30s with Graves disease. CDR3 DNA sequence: TGTGCCAGCTCACCCAGACTAGCGGGAGCTCGGGAGCAGTACTTC. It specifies CASSPRLAGAREQYF.